One sample yielded the 26 T cell receptor beta chains listed below, sequenced in a study of long-term antiretroviral therapy in people with HIV. Samples were assayed with immunoSEQ v3.0 at survey level. This table comes from immunoSEQ multiplex PCR, and its TCRdb copy is limited to in-frame clones, with some not included. The table lists roughly 20,000 clones, about 85% of them singletons. Material: unsorted PBMCs, obtained 1.9 years after starting antiretroviral therapy. These receptors originate from a woman in her forties or fifties with HIV.

This chain uses TRBV19 with TRBJ1-2, with TRBD1 matching over 7 bases. After removal of 8 bases from V and 6 bases from J, the junction contained 12 bases not matched to a gene. Germline CDR1 is LNHDA and CDR2 is SQIVND (reference sequence). The CDR3 length is 14 residues. CDR3 in DNA: TGTGCCAGTGACCCCGGGACAGAGATCCATGGCTACACCTTC. Protein sequence: CASDPGTEIHGYTF. The whole variable domain, remainder taken from reference TRBV19 and TRBJ1-2, is DGGITQSPKYLFRKEGQNVTLSCEQNLNHDAMYWYRQDPGQGLRLIYYSQIVNDFQKGDIAEGYSVSREKKESFPLTVTSAQKNPTAFYLCASDPGTEIHGYTFGSGTRLTVV.

The genes are TRBV7-6 and TRBJ2-2; 7 bases align to TRBD1. Germline CDR1 is SGHVS and CDR2 is FNYEAQ. The trim removed 1 base at V and 3 bases at J, leaving 2 bases unmatched. There are 15 residues in the CDR3. The CDR3 DNA reads TGTGCCAGCAGCTTAGGACAGGGCCACACCGGGGAGCTGTTTTTT. It specifies CASSLGQGHTGELFF.

This chain joins TRBV19 and TRBJ2-7, with no clear D. The CDR3 is made up of 14 amino acids. V lost 5 bases and J 1 base, leaving 12 bases between the germline ends. CDR1 LNHDA and CDR2 SQIVND come from the germline V gene (reference sequence). The CDR3 DNA is TGTGCCAGTAGTCCGCAGGATCGATCCTACGAGCAGTACTTC. This encodes CASSPQDRSYEQYF.

The gene calls are TRBV4-2 and TRBJ1-1; no firm D call. Germline values: CDR1 LGHNA, CDR2 YNFKEQ. V dropped 0 bases and J dropped 2 bases, with 4 bases sitting between them. CDR3 size: 13 residues. CDR3 bases: TGTGCCAGCAGCCAAGATACTAACACTGAAGCTTTCTTT. Protein sequence: CASSQDTNTEAFF.

The V gene is TRBV7-8, the J gene TRBJ1-2; 7 nucleotides align to TRBD1. CDR3 size: 15 residues. V lost 4 bases and J lost 2; bases outside the gene matches: 7. Germline assignment: CDR1 SGHVS and CDR2 FQNEAQ. CDR3 region: CASSSIEQGNYGYTF. In nucleotides, the CDR3 is TGTGCCAGCAGCTCTATTGAACAGGGGAACTATGGCTACACCTTC.

J is TRBJ2-1 and V is TRBV5-8; TRBD1 might be the D (6 bases). V shed 4 bases and J shed 4 bases, with 9 bases lying between them. Germline CDR1 and CDR2: SGHTS and YDEGEE. The CDR3 is made up of 13 amino acids. CDR3 residues: CASSLDRYNEQFF. The CDR3 bases are TGTGCCAGCAGCCTCGACAGGTACAATGAGCAGTTCTTC. Supplemented by reference TRBV5-8 and TRBJ2-1, the full variable domain reads EAGVTQSPTHLIKTRGQQATLRCSPISGHTSVYWYQQALGLGLQFLLWYDEGEERNRGNFPPRFSGRQFPNYSSELNVNALELEDSALYLCASSLDRYNEQFFGPGTRLTVL.

This clone appeared a single time. The chain links TRBV28 to TRBJ2-3; tentatively, D is TRBD1 or TRBD2 (5 bases each). This CDR3 is 15 amino acids long. From germline, CDR1 is MDHEN and CDR2 SYDVKM. V lost 10 bases, J lost 2 bases, and 19 bases lay in between. This CDR3 reads CATLISGRYTDTQYF. As DNA, the CDR3 is TGTGCCACCCTGATCTCGGGACGATACACAGATACGCAGTATTTT.

This clone was recorded a few times. The gene calls are TRBV15 and TRBJ1-1; D may be TRBD1 (6 bases). V lost 4 bases and J lost 4, with 25 bases in between. The CDR3 is 18 residues long. The germline gives CDR1 LNHNV, CDR2 YYDKDF (reference sequence). CDR3 nucleotide sequence: TGTGCCACCAGCAAGACGGGGGGGCTGTATAGAGACGGCACTGAAGCTTTCTTT. Protein product: CATSKTGGLYRDGTEAFF. The full variable domain, rest sourced from reference TRBV15 and TRBJ1-1, is DAMVIQNPRYQVTQFGKPVTLSCSQTLNHNVMYWYQQKSSQAPKLLFHYYDKDFNNEADTPDNFQSRRPNTSFCFLDIRSPGLGDTAMYLCATSKTGGLYRDGTEAFFGQGTRLTVV.

The chain joins TRBV6-5 to TRBJ2-7; 7 positions agree with TRBD1. J was trimmed by 2 bases and V by 6 bases; bases with no gene match: 4. The CDR3 sequence is 13 residues long. From germline, CDR1 is MNHEY and CDR2 SVGAGI. Here the CDR3 reads CASSGTAPYEQYF. The CDR3 nucleotides are TGTGCCAGCAGCGGGACAGCCCCCTACGAGCAGTACTTC.

The CDR3 DNA reads TGTGCCGTCTCTCCTTCAGGGGCTGGGGCCAACGTCCTGACTTTC. It is translated as CAVSPSGAGANVLTF. This rearrangement joins TRBV19 to TRBJ2-6; D perhaps matches TRBD1 (6 bases). V dropped 11 bases and J dropped 2 bases, with 16 bases sitting between them. The CDR3 sequence is 15 residues long. Looked up from germline, CDR1 is LNHDA and CDR2 is SQIVND (reference sequence). The full variable domain, in which reference TRBV19 and TRBJ2-6 provide the parts outside the CDR3, is DGGITQSPKYLFRKEGQNVTLSCEQNLNHDAMYWYRQDPGQGLRLIYYSQIVNDFQKGDIAEGYSVSREKKESFPLTVTSAQKNPTAFYLCAVSPSGAGANVLTFGAGSRLTVL.

This CDR3 reads CASSMSPDRQADGYTF. The DNA of the CDR3 is TGTGCCAGTAGTATGTCCCCCGATAGGCAAGCGGATGGCTACACCTTC. The chain uses TRBV19 and TRBJ1-2; D is ambiguous. CDR3 length: 16 amino acids. The V end was cut by 3 bases, the J end by 6 bases, with 20 bases between. CDR1 is LNHDA, CDR2 SQIVND, per germline (reference sequence). The variable domain in full, with the rest retrieved from reference TRBV19 and TRBJ1-2, is DGGITQSPKYLFRKEGQNVTLSCEQNLNHDAMYWYRQDPGQGLRLIYYSQIVNDFQKGDIAEGYSVSREKKESFPLTVTSAQKNPTAFYLCASSMSPDRQADGYTFGSGTRLTVV.

The chain uses TRBV6-1 and TRBJ2-7, with 10 positions matching TRBD1. CDR1 and CDR2 from the germline V gene are MNHNS and SASEGT. V was clipped by 7 bases and J by 5 bases; unmatched bases: 8. The CDR3 consists of 14 residues. CDR3: CASIPTGGKNEQYF. The CDR3 DNA sequence: TGTGCCAGCATCCCGACAGGGGGCAAGAACGAGCAGTACTTC.

The chain joins TRBV7-2 to TRBJ2-1; 7 positions agree with TRBD1. Trimming at V came to 5 bases and at J to 9 bases, leaving 4 bases not matched to a gene. In germline, CDR1 is SGHTA, CDR2 FQGNSA. The CDR3 runs 12 residues. CDR3 in DNA: TGTGCCAGCAGCCCACAGGGGACTGAGCAGTTCTTC. Protein product: CASSPQGTEQFF.

J is TRBJ1-1 and V is TRBV4-1; D is possibly TRBD1 (5 bases). The germline V gene encodes CDR1 MGHRA and CDR2 YSYEKL. The ends were cut back, 0 bases at V and 1 base at J, with 18 bases in the middle. CDR3 length: 18 residues. The CDR3 spells CASSQDRIGAGSNTEAFF. CDR3 nucleotides: TGCGCCAGCAGCCAAGATCGAATCGGCGCAGGGTCGAACACTGAAGCTTTCTTT.

V gene TRBV7-2 combines with J gene TRBJ2-5, with D possibly TRBD2 on 6 matching bases. CDR1 SGHTA and CDR2 FQGNSA come from the germline V gene. Between the trimmed V and J ends, which lost 8 bases and 5 bases, there was a span of 18 bases. This CDR3 has 14 amino acids. CDR3 nucleotides: TGTGCCAGCGGAGGTAGCGGTGGGAGGGAGACCCAGTACTTC. Protein sequence: CASGGSGGRETQYF.

There are a few counts of this clone. The chain uses TRBV7-2 and TRBJ2-7; maybe TRBD2 (6 bases). This CDR3 spans 13 amino acids. Germline lookup yields CDR1 SGHTA and CDR2 FQGNSA. V was trimmed by 5 bases and J by 6 bases, leaving 14 bases between them. For the CDR3, the DNA is TGTGCCAGCAGCCCTCGAAGGGGAGGCGAGCAGTACTTC. Protein product: CASSPRRGGEQYF.

The CDR3 loop reads CASSRPSGGPNNEQFF. In DNA form, the CDR3 reads TGTGCCAGCAGCCGACCGTCGGGGGGGCCCAACAATGAGCAGTTCTTC. V usage is TRBV11-2 and J usage is TRBJ2-1, with 8 positions matching TRBD2. The CDR3 has 16 residues. Germline lookup yields CDR1 SGHAT and CDR2 FQNNGV. The trim removed 5 bases at V and 5 bases at J, leaving 11 bases unmatched.

The CDR3, as DNA: TGCGCCAGCAGTGACGCGGACAGATATTTCACCGGGGAGCTGTTTTTT. Translation: CASSDADRYFTGELFF. This rearrangement joins TRBV10-1 to TRBJ2-2, with D perhaps TRBD1 (6 bases). V was clipped by 3 bases and J by 4 bases, with 15 bases between them. The CDR3 contains 16 residues. In germline, CDR1 is WNHNN, CDR2 SYGVQD (reference sequence).

The chain recombines TRBV28 with TRBJ1-3; D is unclear. This CDR3 has 14 amino acids. The V end was cut by 6 bases, the J end by 0 bases, with 9 bases between. Per the germline V gene, CDR1 is MDHEN and CDR2 is SYDVKM. This chain's CDR3 is CASSMRSSGNTIYF. The CDR3 region has the DNA TGTGCCAGCAGCATGAGGAGCTCTGGAAACACCATATATTTT.

This rearrangement joins TRBV18 to TRBJ2-1, with a tentative D call TRBD2 (5 bases). The V end was cut by 3 bases, the J end by 10 bases, with 13 bases between. The CDR3 loop spans 13 amino acids. Germline lookup yields CDR1 KGHSH and CDR2 LQKENI. For the CDR3, the DNA is TGTGCCAGCTCACCCAATGAGGGCGGGGAGCAGTTCTTC. Its translation: CASSPNEGGEQFF.

This clone was detected once. The chain couples TRBV18 to TRBJ2-3, with D perhaps matching TRBD1 or TRBD2 (5 bases each). The V gene lost 1 base and the J gene lost 0 bases, with 8 bases spanning the gap. Looked up from germline, CDR1 is KGHSH and CDR2 is LQKENI. This CDR3 spans 15 amino acids. CDR3 amino acids: CASSPRGGSTDTQYF. The CDR3 coding sequence is TGTGCCAGCTCACCACGGGGCGGGAGCACAGATACGCAGTATTTT.

The chain recombines TRBV28 with TRBJ1-2; possible D gene TRBD1, 6 bases. Deletions cut 5 bases from V and 6 bases from J, with 19 bases between. This CDR3 is built from 15 residues. The V gene's germline CDR1 is MDHEN and CDR2 SYDVKM. CDR3 amino acids: CASSHLFQGTHGYTF. In nucleotides, the CDR3 is TGTGCCAGCAGTCATTTATTCCAGGGGACTCATGGCTACACCTTC.

This clone has just a few counts. The rearrangement links TRBV7-9 to TRBJ2-7, with D perhaps TRBD2 (7 bases). Germline CDR1 is SEHNR and CDR2 is FQNEAQ (reference sequence). The CDR3 is made up of 15 amino acids. Trimming pared 10 bases from V and 2 bases from J, leaving 21 bases between. CDR3 residues: CATSTNGGRAYEQYF. Here the CDR3 DNA reads TGTGCCACCTCGACCAACGGGGGGCGAGCCTACGAGCAGTACTTC.

V is TRBV7-2 and J is TRBJ2-7, with 8 bases fitting TRBD1. Germline CDR1 is SGHTA and CDR2 is FQGNSA. The CDR3 loop spans 14 amino acids. The ends lost 2 bases at V and 5 bases at J; junction bases unmatched: 5. The CDR3 loop is CASSLLQGGNEQYF. Written as DNA, the CDR3 is TGTGCCAGCAGCTTATTACAGGGGGGTAACGAGCAGTACTTC.

The rearrangement links TRBV28 to TRBJ2-2; 8 nucleotides line up with TRBD1. The CDR3 extends over 15 amino acids. The junction had 5 bases not matched to a gene; V was cut back by 7 bases and J by 1 base. Germline CDR1 reads MDHEN; CDR2 reads SYDVKM. The CDR3 nucleotides read TGTGCCAGCACCCCCGGGACAGGGAACACCGGGGAGCTGTTTTTT. It codes for CASTPGTGNTGELFF.

This clone was seen only a few times. The V gene is TRBV6-6, the J gene TRBJ1-2; D is unresolved. CDR3 length: 12 residues. Trimming shortened V by 11 bases and J by 2 bases, and 12 bases separated the two germline ends. Germline CDR1 reads MNHNY; CDR2 reads SVGAGI (reference sequence). CDR3 sequence: CACGPGNYGYTF. The CDR3 DNA follows: TGTGCCTGCGGCCCGGGAAACTATGGCTACACCTTC.